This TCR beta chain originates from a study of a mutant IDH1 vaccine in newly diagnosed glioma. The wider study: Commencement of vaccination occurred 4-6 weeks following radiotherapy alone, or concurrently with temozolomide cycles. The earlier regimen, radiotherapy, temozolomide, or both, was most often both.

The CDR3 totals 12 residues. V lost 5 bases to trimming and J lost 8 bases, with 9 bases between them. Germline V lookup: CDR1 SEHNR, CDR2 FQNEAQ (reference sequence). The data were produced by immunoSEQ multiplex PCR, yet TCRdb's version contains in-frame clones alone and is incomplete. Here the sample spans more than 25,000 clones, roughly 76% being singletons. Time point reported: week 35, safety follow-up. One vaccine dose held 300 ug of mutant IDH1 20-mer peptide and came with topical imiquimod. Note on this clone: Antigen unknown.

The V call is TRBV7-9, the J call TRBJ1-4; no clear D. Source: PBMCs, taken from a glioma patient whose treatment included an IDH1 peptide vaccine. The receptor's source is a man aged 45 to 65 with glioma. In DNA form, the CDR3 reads TGTGCCAGCAGCCTTAATTGGGAAAAACTGTTTTTT. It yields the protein CASSLNWEKLFF.